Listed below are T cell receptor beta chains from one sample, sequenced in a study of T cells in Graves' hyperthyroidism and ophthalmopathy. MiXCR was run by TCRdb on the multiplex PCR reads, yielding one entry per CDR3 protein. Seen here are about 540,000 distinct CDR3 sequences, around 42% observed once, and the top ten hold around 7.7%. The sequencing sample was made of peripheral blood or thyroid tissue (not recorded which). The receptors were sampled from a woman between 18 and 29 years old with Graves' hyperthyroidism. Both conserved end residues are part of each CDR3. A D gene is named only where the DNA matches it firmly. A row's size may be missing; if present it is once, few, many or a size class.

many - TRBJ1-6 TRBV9 CASSVEASSSYNSPLHF TGTGCCAGCAGCGTAGAGGCCTCGAGCTCCTATAATTCACCCCTCCACTTT
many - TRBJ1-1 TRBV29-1 CSVENRVMNTEAFF TGCAGCGTCGAAAACAGGGTAATGAACACTGAAGCTTTCTTT
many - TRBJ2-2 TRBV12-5 CASGLVPRENTGELFF TGTGCTAGTGGTTTGGTACCTCGGGAGAACACCGGGGAGCTGTTTTTT
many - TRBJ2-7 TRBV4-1 CASSHLGGQRAYEQYF TGCGCCAGCAGCCACCTGGGTGGACAGAGAGCCTACGAGCAGTACTTC
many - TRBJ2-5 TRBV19 CASSIRPLGATQYF TGTGCCAGTAGTATAAGGCCCCTCGGCGCGACCCAGTACTTC
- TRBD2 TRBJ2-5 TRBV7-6 CASSPARRSGEQYF TGTGCCAGCAGTCCCGCCCGCCGAAGCGGGGAGCAGTACTTC
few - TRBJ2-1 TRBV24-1 CATSGQSNEQFF TGTGCCACCAGTGGTCAGTCCAATGAGCAGTTCTTC
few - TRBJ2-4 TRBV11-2 CASSLGGSGKNIQYF TGTGCCAGCAGCTTAGGTGGGAGTGGCAAAAACATTCAGTACTTC
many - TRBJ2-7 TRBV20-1 CSARRQSSYEQYF TGCAGTGCTAGGAGGCAGAGCTCCTACGAGCAGTACTTC
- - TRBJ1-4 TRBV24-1 CATSDNGEKLFF TGTGCCACCAGTGATAACGGGGAAAAACTGTTTTTT
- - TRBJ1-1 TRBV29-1 CSVDHGQRAFF TGCAGCGTTGACCACGGACAGAGGGCTTTCTTT
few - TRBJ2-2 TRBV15 CATSRDHTGELFF TGTGCCACCAGCAGAGACCACACCGGGGAGCTGTTTTTT
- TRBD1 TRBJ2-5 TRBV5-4 CASSARTGRETQYF TGTGCCAGCAGCGCCAGGACAGGGCGGGAGACCCAGTACTTC
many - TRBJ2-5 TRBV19 CASSIDLSGYQETQYF TGTGCCAGTAGTATCGATTTGAGCGGGTACCAAGAGACCCAGTACTTC
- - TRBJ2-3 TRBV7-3 CASSSTGATDTQYF TGTGCCAGCAGCTCGACCGGGGCCACAGATACGCAGTATTTT
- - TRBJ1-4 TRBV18 CASSPGNWEKLFF TGTGCCAGCTCCCCGGGGAATTGGGAAAAACTGTTTTTT
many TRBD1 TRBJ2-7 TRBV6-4 CASTMGQGSYEQYF TGTGCCAGCACCATGGGACAGGGGAGTTACGAGCAGTACTTC
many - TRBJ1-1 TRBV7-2 CASSSQGRLNTEAFF TGTGCCAGCAGCTCCCAAGGCCGGTTGAACACTGAAGCTTTCTTT
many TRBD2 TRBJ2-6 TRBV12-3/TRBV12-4 CASSQKRTSGRPNNAGANVLTF TGTGCCAGCAGTCAAAAACGGACTAGCGGAAGACCCAACAATGCTGGGGCCAACGTCCTGACTTTC
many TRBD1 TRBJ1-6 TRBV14 CASSPETGASSPLHF TGTGCCAGCAGCCCCGAAACAGGGGCTTCTTCACCCCTCCACTTT
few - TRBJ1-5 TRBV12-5 CASGFGQVNQPQHF TGTGCTAGTGGTTTCGGGCAGGTCAATCAGCCCCAGCATTTT
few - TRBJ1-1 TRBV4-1 CASSQDDGLNTEAFF TGCGCCAGCAGCCAAGACGACGGGCTGAACACTGAAGCTTTCTTT
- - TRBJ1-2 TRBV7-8 CASSPPSYTF TGTGCCAGCAGCCCTCCCAGCTACACCTTC
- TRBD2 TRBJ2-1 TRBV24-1 CATSDWTSGRNEQFF TGTGCCACCAGTGATTGGACTAGCGGGAGGAATGAGCAGTTCTTC
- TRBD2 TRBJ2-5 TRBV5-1 CASSLPPAGGGQETQYF TGCGCCAGCAGCTTGCCCCCAGCGGGAGGGGGCCAAGAGACCCAGTACTTC
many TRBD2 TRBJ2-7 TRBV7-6 CAREREYEQYF TGTGCTAGAGAGCGGGAGTACGAGCAGTACTTC
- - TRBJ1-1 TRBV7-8 CASSLDSARRLNTEAFF TGTGCCAGCAGCCTAGATTCGGCCAGAAGATTGAACACTGAAGCTTTCTTT
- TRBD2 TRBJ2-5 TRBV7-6 CASSSGRAETQYF TGTGCCAGCAGCTCTGGGAGGGCCGAGACCCAGTACTTC
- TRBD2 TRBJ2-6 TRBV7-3 CASSSPGTSRRSSGANVLTF TGTGCCAGCAGCTCACCCGGGACTAGCCGTAGGAGCTCTGGGGCCAACGTCCTGACTTTC
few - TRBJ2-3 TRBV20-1 CSARDWLDTDTQYF TGCAGTGCTAGAGATTGGCTAGACACAGATACGCAGTATTTT
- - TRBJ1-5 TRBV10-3 CAISDPGNQPQHF TGTGCCATCAGTGATCCAGGGAATCAGCCCCAGCATTTT
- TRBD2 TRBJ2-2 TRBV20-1 CSAGRLAGDGEPFF TGCAGTGCTGGTCGACTAGCGGGAGACGGGGAGCCGTTTTTT
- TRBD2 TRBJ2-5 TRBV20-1 CSAQMGGREETQYF TGCAGTGCTCAAATGGGGGGGAGGGAGGAGACCCAGTACTTC